The 27 T cell receptor beta chains given below trace back to one sample, sequenced in a study of cytomegalovirus exposure and HLA in healthy donors. The PCR made use of 60 Vbeta and 13 Jbeta primers. Assay: immunoSEQ multiplex PCR; the TCRdb copy retains only in-frame clones and omits some. The sample yields 110,000 to 150,000 clones, 78% seen once. The sequenced sample was PBMCs. The receptor source for this set is a woman aged 18-29 years in good health and CMV-seropositive.

This chain connects TRBV7-9 to TRBJ2-7; TRBD1 aligns across 9 bases. V dropped 3 bases and J dropped 5; count of bases not matched to a gene: 5. Germline V gene lookup returns CDR1 SEHNR and CDR2 FQNEAQ (reference sequence). The CDR3 sequence is 14 residues long. CDR3 region: CASSFGTGSNEQYF. CDR3 DNA sequence: TGTGCCAGCAGCTTCGGGACAGGGTCCAACGAGCAGTACTTC.

Only a few counts were recorded for this clone. The chain joins TRBV5-1 to TRBJ2-1, with TRBD2 as a possible D gene (6 bases). Trimming removed 3 bases at V and 5 bases at J, with 15 bases between. Germline lookup yields CDR1 SGHRS and CDR2 YFSETQ. The CDR3 is 15 residues long. CDR3 sequence: CASSSARDFDNEQFF. CDR3 in DNA: TGCGCCAGCAGCTCGGCGCGGGACTTTGACAATGAGCAGTTCTTC.

The chain is built from TRBV2 and TRBJ2-3; 13 nucleotides agree with TRBD2. Germline V lookup: CDR1 SNHLY, CDR2 FYNNEI. This CDR3 spans 15 amino acids. The V gene end was trimmed by 9 bases and the J gene end by 4 bases; junction bases not matched to a gene: 7. The CDR3 nucleotides are TGTGCCAGTATTACCGGGACTAGCGGGGCAGATACGCAGTATTTT. Its translation: CASITGTSGADTQYF.

This chain links TRBV5-5 with TRBJ2-5; TRBD2 matches at 8 bases. Germline values: CDR1 SGHKS, CDR2 YYEKEE (reference sequence). J gave up 2 bases and V 0 bases, and 3 bases lay outside the gene matches. This CDR3 is 15 amino acids long. Here the CDR3 reads CASSLVPSGQETQYF. CDR3 nucleotides: TGTGCCAGCAGCTTGGTACCTAGCGGGCAAGAGACCCAGTACTTC.

The gene calls are TRBV15 and TRBJ1-5; no reliable D call. This CDR3 comprises 19 residues. Trimming took 5 bases from V and 0 from J, leaving 23 bases between them. Germline CDR1 LNHNV, CDR2 YYDKDF (reference sequence). CDR3 sequence reads: CATSPRERFQRFSNQPQHF. The CDR3 DNA reads TGTGCCACCAGCCCTCGGGAAAGGTTCCAGCGATTTAGCAATCAGCCCCAGCATTTT.

The chain links TRBV5-4 to TRBJ2-1; perhaps TRBD1 as D (6 bases). The V gene's germline CDR1 is SGHNT and CDR2 YYREEE (reference sequence). This CDR3 spans 16 amino acids. The V gene lost 2 bases and the J gene lost 7 bases, with 19 bases spanning the gap. Here the CDR3 reads CASSLYRVVGINEQFF. The CDR3 DNA sequence: TGTGCCAGCAGCTTATACAGGGTTGTCGGCATAAATGAGCAGTTCTTC.

This clone was found once. V and J are TRBV5-6 and TRBJ2-3, with 10 bases lining up with TRBD2. Germline assignment: CDR1 SGHDT and CDR2 YYEEEE. CDR3 size: 15 residues. The trim removed 5 bases at V and 2 bases at J, leaving 5 bases unmatched. The CDR3 sequence is CASRKAGGFTDTQYF. The CDR3 DNA reads TGTGCCAGCAGAAAAGCGGGGGGGTTCACAGATACGCAGTATTTT.

This chain joins TRBV6-5 and TRBJ1-1; 8 positions agree with TRBD1. V shed 6 bases, J shed 1 base, and the junction held 4 bases outside the gene matches. CDR3 length equals 14 residues. Germline-derived CDR1 and CDR2 are MNHEY and SVGAGI. The CDR3 coding sequence is TGTGCCAGCAGCCAGGGGGCGGCGAACACTGAAGCTTTCTTT. Encoded protein: CASSQGAANTEAFF.

The CDR3 nucleotides read TGTGCCAGCAGTTTAGCGGGGGCGGAGACCTACGAGCAGTACTTC. Amino acid sequence: CASSLAGAETYEQYF. The chain has TRBV27 and TRBJ2-7, with D maybe TRBD2 (7 bases). The CDR3 loop spans 15 amino acids. Germline V CDR1 and CDR2: MNHEY, SMNVEV (reference sequence). Trimming took 2 bases from V and 2 from J, leaving 13 bases between them.

The CDR3 sequence is CASSLSPGGGNEQFF. DNA of the CDR3: TGTGCCAGCAGCTTATCGCCAGGCGGGGGAAATGAGCAGTTCTTC. V and J are TRBV7-2 and TRBJ2-1; TRBD2 aligns across 7 bases. Trimming cost V 2 bases and J 7 bases; bases outside gene matches: 8. CDR1 is SGHTA and CDR2 is FQGNSA in the germline V gene. The CDR3 totals 15 residues. Full variable domain (missing parts from reference TRBV7-2 and TRBJ2-1): GAGVSQSPSNKVTEKGKDVELRCDPISGHTALYWYRQSLGQGLEFLIYFQGNSAPDKSGLPSDRFSAERTGGSVSTLTIQRTQQEDSAVYLCASSLSPGGGNEQFFGPGTRLTVL.

The chain uses TRBV27 and TRBJ1-1; 7 bases are shared with TRBD1. CDR3 length: 15 amino acids. The V and J ends lost 2 bases and 0 bases, in that order; junction bases with no gene match: 3. Germline V gene data show CDR1 as MNHEY and CDR2 as SMNVEV (reference sequence). CDR3 loop: CASSLTGVMNTEAFF. CDR3 in DNA: TGTGCCAGCAGTTTAACAGGGGTGATGAACACTGAAGCTTTCTTT.

The rearrangement uses TRBV21-1 and TRBJ2-1; the table gives TRBD2 as D, unverified against the DNA. TRBV21-1 is a pseudogene segment. The CDR3 is made up of 19 amino acids. CDR3 in amino acids: CASSKEDSGVPTSYNEQFF. CDR3 DNA sequence: TGTGCCAGCAGCAAAGAGGATAGCGGGGTCCCGACCTCCTACAATGAGCAGTTCTTC.

The V and J genes are TRBV16 and TRBJ1-5; 7 nucleotides align to TRBD1. Per germline, CDR1 KGHSY and CDR2 FQNENV. The V gene end was trimmed by 6 bases and the J gene end by 3 bases; junction bases not matched to a gene: 8. This CDR3 spans 15 amino acids. This CDR3 reads CASSLSGTVNQPQHF. Here the CDR3 DNA reads TGTGCCAGCAGTCTCTCCGGGACAGTCAATCAGCCCCAGCATTTT.

This chain connects TRBV28 to TRBJ1-5; 7 bases line up with TRBD1. This CDR3 spans 16 amino acids. Per the germline V gene, CDR1 is MDHEN and CDR2 is SYDVKM. V shed 5 bases and J 2 bases; nucleotides not matched to a gene: 9. The CDR3 DNA reads as TGTGCCAGCAGTCCCGCGCACAGGGGCGGCAATCAGCCCCAGCATTTT. Encoded protein: CASSPAHRGGNQPQHF.

J is TRBJ2-1 and V is TRBV6-5, with TRBD2 matching over 8 bases. Per germline, CDR1 MNHEY and CDR2 SVGAGI. The V gene end was trimmed by 0 bases and the J gene end by 11 bases; junction bases not matched to a gene: 12. The CDR3 runs to 16 residues. The CDR3: CASSYSIGLAGSQQFF. The CDR3 DNA follows: TGTGCCAGCAGTTACTCGATCGGCCTAGCGGGCTCCCAGCAGTTCTTC.

The V call is TRBV10-3, the J call TRBJ2-7; D is perhaps TRBD1 (5 bases). Trimming took 2 bases from V and 3 from J, leaving 14 bases between them. The CDR3 runs 15 residues. CDR1 ENHRY and CDR2 SYGVKD come from the germline V gene. The CDR3: CAISEESGSGYEQYF. The CDR3 DNA reads as TGTGCCATCAGTGAGGAATCAGGGTCCGGCTACGAGCAGTACTTC.

Details on this clone: Compared with germline, one end of the junction differs, possibly owing to a read error. The rearrangement joins TRBV7-9 to TRBJ2-7; D is perhaps TRBD2 (5 bases). This CDR3 is built from 13 residues. The V gene's germline CDR1 is SEHNR and CDR2 FQNEAQ (reference sequence). CDR3 coding DNA: TGTTCCAGCAGCCTGGACTCCTCCTACGAGCAGTACTTC. Amino acids: CSSSLDSSYEQYF.

The genes are TRBV5-6 and TRBJ1-5; tentatively, D is TRBD1 (5 bases). The CDR3 is made up of 17 amino acids. Germline V gene data show CDR1 as SGHDT and CDR2 as YYEEEE. V was clipped by 4 bases and J by 1 base, with 18 bases between them. The CDR3 is CASSTWGVRESNQPQHF. CDR3 DNA sequence: TGTGCCAGCAGCACTTGGGGGGTCAGGGAAAGCAATCAGCCCCAGCATTTT.

The chain combines TRBV4-3 with TRBJ1-2; D remains ambiguous. Germline-derived CDR1 and CDR2 are LGHNA and YSLEER. The CDR3 is made up of 16 amino acids. Trimming took 3 bases from V and 6 from J, leaving 20 bases between them. DNA of the CDR3: TGCGCCAGCAGCCAGACTCCACCGACGGCGTCCCATGGCTACACCTTC. Its protein product is CASSQTPPTASHGYTF.

This chain connects TRBV6-5 to TRBJ1-5; TRBD1 is a possible D gene (6 bases). Germline CDR1 is MNHEY and CDR2 is SVGAGI. Trimming took 5 bases from V and 6 from J, leaving 11 bases between them. The CDR3 runs 13 residues. The CDR3 region has the DNA TGTGCCAGCAGTACAGGGTTCGGTCAGCCCCAGCATTTT. Translation gives CASSTGFGQPQHF.

This chain links TRBV28 with TRBJ2-7; TRBD2 is a possible D gene (5 bases). Germline CDR1 and CDR2: MDHEN and SYDVKM. CDR3 length equals 15 residues. The V gene lost 5 bases and the J gene lost 6 bases, with 20 bases spanning the gap. This CDR3 reads CASSPTWLGRGEQYF. The CDR3, as DNA: TGTGCCAGCAGTCCTACATGGTTGGGTCGGGGCGAGCAGTACTTC.

The V call is TRBV6-6, the J call TRBJ1-5; tentatively, D is TRBD1 (5 bases). This CDR3 spans 13 amino acids. Per germline, CDR1 MNHNY and CDR2 SVGAGI (reference sequence). V was pared by 10 bases and J by 1 base, with 11 bases between. CDR3: CAISGSSNQPQHF. The CDR3 region has the DNA TGTGCCATCTCAGGGTCGAGCAATCAGCCCCAGCATTTT.

The chain uses TRBV28 and TRBJ1-6; no firm D call. The CDR3 sequence is 12 residues long. From germline, CDR1 is MDHEN and CDR2 SYDVKM. The V gene lost 4 bases and the J gene lost 9 bases, with 7 bases spanning the gap. In nucleotides, the CDR3 is TGTGCCAGCAGTTGGGGAGGTTCACCCCTCCACTTT. Residues: CASSWGGSPLHF.

This chain joins TRBV13 and TRBJ2-7; 11 bases match TRBD1. This CDR3 region has 14 residues. V was pared by 5 bases and J by 4 bases, with 4 bases of the junction left unmatched. Germline lookup yields CDR1 PRHDT and CDR2 FYEKMQ (reference sequence). Here the CDR3 reads CASSGRDRGYEQYF. For the CDR3, the DNA is TGTGCCAGCAGCGGACGGGACAGGGGGTACGAGCAGTACTTC.

The chain is built from TRBV28 and TRBJ1-5, with TRBD1 identical over 7 bases. The ends lost 3 bases at V and 3 bases at J; junction bases unmatched: 11. CDR3 size: 17 residues. Germline lookup yields CDR1 MDHEN and CDR2 SYDVKM. The CDR3 protein is CASSFTSDRRANQPQHF. The CDR3 DNA sequence: TGTGCCAGCAGTTTCACTTCGGACAGGCGGGCCAATCAGCCCCAGCATTTT.

The genes are TRBV5-1 and TRBJ1-1; D not certain. The germline V gene has CDR1 SGHRS and CDR2 YFSETQ. V lost 2 bases and J 2 bases, leaving 10 bases between the germline ends. The CDR3 is 14 amino acids. The CDR3 DNA reads TGCGCCAGCAGCTTTAGCTTTGACAACACTGAAGCTTTCTTT. It translates to CASSFSFDNTEAFF.

The chain uses TRBV28 and TRBJ1-2, with D unclear. V lost 8 bases to trimming and J lost 8 bases, with 15 bases between them. The CDR3 sequence is 12 residues long. Germline loops: CDR1 MDHEN, CDR2 SYDVKM. The CDR3 protein is CASSGPSGGYTF. The CDR3 coding sequence is TGTGCCAGCTCCGGGCCGAGCGGGGGCTACACCTTC.